These 4 T cell receptor beta chains were all obtained from the same sample, sequenced in a study of blood T cell repertoires in COVID-19. Here immunoSEQ multiplex PCR was the method, and the copy in TCRdb shows in-frame clones only, minus some. The sample includes about 140,000 clones, around 90% of them seen just once. What was sequenced was peripheral blood. Every receptor here comes from a woman older than 75 with acute or convalescent COVID-19.

The chain carries TRBV19 and TRBJ1-1; 8 bases line up with TRBD1. The germline CDR1 and CDR2 sequences are LNHDA and SQIVND (reference sequence). V shed 4 bases and J 5 bases; nucleotides not matched to a gene: 12. This CDR3 contains 16 residues. The CDR3 bases are TGTGCCAGTAGTACGCCGGGACAGGCGATAGAGACTGAAGCTTTCTTT. The encoded protein is CASSTPGQAIETEAFF.

The J gene is TRBJ2-1, the V gene TRBV7-3; D is unresolved. Germline V gene data show CDR1 as SGHTA and CDR2 as FQGTGA. The length of the CDR3 is 15 residues. The ends were cut back, 2 bases at V and 4 bases at J, with 12 bases in the middle. Written as DNA, the CDR3 is TGTGCCAGCAGCTTAGCCCTCGGTCCTTACAATGAGCAGTTCTTC. Translation: CASSLALGPYNEQFF.

Details on this clone: Other DNA sequences in this specimen translate into the identical CDR3. The chain recombines TRBV19 with TRBJ2-3, with TRBD1 matching 9 bases. This CDR3 has 15 residues. The trim removed 3 bases at V and 6 bases at J, leaving 7 bases unmatched. Germline CDR1 reads LNHDA; CDR2 reads SQIVND (reference sequence). The CDR3: CASSIGQGSTDTQYF. CDR3 DNA sequence: TGTGCCAGTAGTATCGGACAGGGGTCTACTGATACGCAGTATTTT. Complete variable domain (other parts from reference TRBV19 and TRBJ2-3): DGGITQSPKYLFRKEGQNVTLSCEQNLNHDAMYWYRQDPGQGLRLIYYSQIVNDFQKGDIAEGYSVSREKKESFPLTVTSAQKNPTAFYLCASSIGQGSTDTQYFGPGTRLTVL.

Only one count was recorded for this clone. CDR3 amino acids: CASSAGTENGANYGYTF. The DNA for the CDR3 is TGTGCCAGCAGCGCCGGGACAGAGAATGGGGCTAACTATGGCTACACCTTC. V is TRBV25-1 and J is TRBJ1-2; 7 bases map to TRBD1. This CDR3 contains 17 residues. The germline V gene has CDR1 MGHDK and CDR2 SYGVNS. Trimming removed 6 bases from V and 0 bases from J; junction bases left unmatched: 13.